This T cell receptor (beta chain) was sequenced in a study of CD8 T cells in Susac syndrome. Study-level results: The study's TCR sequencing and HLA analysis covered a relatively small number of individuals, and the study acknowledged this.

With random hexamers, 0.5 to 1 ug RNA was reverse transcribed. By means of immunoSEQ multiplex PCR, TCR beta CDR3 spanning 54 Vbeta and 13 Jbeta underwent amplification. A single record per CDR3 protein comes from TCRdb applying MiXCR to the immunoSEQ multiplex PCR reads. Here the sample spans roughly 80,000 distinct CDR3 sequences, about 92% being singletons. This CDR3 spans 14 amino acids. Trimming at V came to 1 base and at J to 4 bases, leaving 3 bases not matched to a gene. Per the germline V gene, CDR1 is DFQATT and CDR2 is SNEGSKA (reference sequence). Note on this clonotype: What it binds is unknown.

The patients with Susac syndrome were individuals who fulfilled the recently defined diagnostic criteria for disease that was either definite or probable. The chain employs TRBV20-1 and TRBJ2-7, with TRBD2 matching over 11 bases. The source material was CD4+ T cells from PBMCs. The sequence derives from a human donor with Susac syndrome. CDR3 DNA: TGCAGTGCTAGAGTGGTAGCGGGGGGGTACGAGCAGTACTTC. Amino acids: CSARVVAGGYEQYF.